This T cell receptor beta chain was captured by sequencing in a study of early T cells in non-severe SARS-CoV-2 infection. In its sample, this clonotype was seen many times. The antigen is not known. Individually, cDNA molecules had unique molecular identifiers attached to them. Via MiXCR, TCRdb re-called the 5' RACE reads, giving one row per CDR3 protein. This table has 40,000 to 60,000 distinct CDR3 sequences, over 5% appearing once. Study conclusions and caveats: The study's VDJdb matching favored anti-spike CD8 responses and missed private and CD4 specificities.

After removal of 2 bases from V and 2 bases from J, the junction contained 7 bases not matched to a gene. Germline CDR1 reads SGHDT; CDR2 reads YYEEEE. The CDR3 loop spans 16 amino acids. V and J are TRBV5-6 and TRBJ2-7, with 10 bases fitting TRBD1. This receptor was identified in an adult who was a healthcare worker with PCR-confirmed SARS-CoV-2 infection or an uninfected control (not recorded which). The source material was whole blood, sampled at baseline. CDR3 DNA: TGTGCCAGCAGCTTAGTATCCGGGACAGGGGCCTACGAGCAGTACTTC. It translates to CASSLVSGTGAYEQYF.